This TCR beta chain derives from a study of blood T cell repertoires in COVID-19. In the study overall: The United States, Italy and Spain provided the acute and convalescent COVID-19 samples. T cells, B-cell-depleted T cells, or PBMCs supplied cDNA or gDNA.

The trim removed 6 bases at V and 1 base at J, leaving 12 bases unmatched. The CDR3 consists of 17 residues. CDR1 and CDR2 (germline): SGHNT, YENEEA. Authors' processing steps: By means of reference gene primer amplification, nucleated cell counts were estimated. Repertoires were generated with immunoSEQ multiplex PCR, while TCRdb's copy carries only in-frame clones and drops some. That table is the source of V, J and clone size, and D and trimming were worked out from the DNA. The sample lists around 260,000 clones, about nine tenths occurring once. The sample was peripheral blood. The J gene is TRBJ2-1, the V gene TRBV11-3; 7 nucleotides match TRBD2. This sequence originates from a man aged 55 to 70 who had recovered from COVID-19. The CDR3 coding sequence is TGTGCCAGCAGTTATTCGGGGGGAGGATGGTCCTACAATGAGCAGTTCTTC. Translated: CASSYSGGGWSYNEQFF. Complete variable domain (other parts from reference TRBV11-3 and TRBJ2-1): EAGVVQSPRYKIIEKKQPVAFWCNPISGHNTLYWYLQNLGQGPELLIRYENEEAVDDSQLPKDRFSAERLKGVDSTLKIQPAELGDSAVYLCASSYSGGGWSYNEQFFGPGTRLTVL.